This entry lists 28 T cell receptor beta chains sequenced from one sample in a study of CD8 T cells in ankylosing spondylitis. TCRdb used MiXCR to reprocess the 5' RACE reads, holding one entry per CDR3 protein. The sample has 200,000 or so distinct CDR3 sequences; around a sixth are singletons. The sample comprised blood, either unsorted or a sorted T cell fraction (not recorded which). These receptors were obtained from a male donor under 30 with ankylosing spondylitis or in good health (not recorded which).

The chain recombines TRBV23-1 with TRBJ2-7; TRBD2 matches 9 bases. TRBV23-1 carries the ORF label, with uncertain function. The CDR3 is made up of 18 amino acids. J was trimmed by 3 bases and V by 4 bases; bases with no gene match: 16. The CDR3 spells CASSLGQGKGTSLYEQYF. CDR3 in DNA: TGCGCCAGCAGTCTGGGGCAGGGGAAAGGGACTAGCCTCTACGAGCAGTACTTC.

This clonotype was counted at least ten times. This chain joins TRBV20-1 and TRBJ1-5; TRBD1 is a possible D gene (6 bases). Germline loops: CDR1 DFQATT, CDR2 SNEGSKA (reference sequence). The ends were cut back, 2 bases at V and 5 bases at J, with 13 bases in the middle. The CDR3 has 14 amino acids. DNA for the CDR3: TGCAGTGCTAGACTGGACAGCTACGATCAGCCCCAGCATTTT. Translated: CSARLDSYDQPQHF.

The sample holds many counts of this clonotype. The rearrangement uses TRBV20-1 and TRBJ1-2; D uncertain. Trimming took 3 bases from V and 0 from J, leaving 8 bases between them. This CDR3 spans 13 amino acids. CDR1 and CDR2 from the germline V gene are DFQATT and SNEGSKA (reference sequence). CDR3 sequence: CSASDPSNYGYTF. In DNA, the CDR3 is TGCAGTGCTAGCGACCCATCTAACTATGGCTACACCTTC.

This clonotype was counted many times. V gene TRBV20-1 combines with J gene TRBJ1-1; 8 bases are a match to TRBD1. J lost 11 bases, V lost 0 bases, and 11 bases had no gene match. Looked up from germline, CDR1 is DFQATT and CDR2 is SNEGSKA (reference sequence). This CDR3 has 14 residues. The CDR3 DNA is TGCAGTGCTAGAGACCTACAGGGGGGACTCGAGGCTTTCTTT. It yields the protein CSARDLQGGLEAFF.

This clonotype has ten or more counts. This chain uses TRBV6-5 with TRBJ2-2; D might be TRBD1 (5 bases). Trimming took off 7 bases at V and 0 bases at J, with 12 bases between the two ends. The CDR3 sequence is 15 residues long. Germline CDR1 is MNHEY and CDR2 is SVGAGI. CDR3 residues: CASKERTSNTGELFF. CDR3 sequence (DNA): TGTGCCAGCAAAGAACGGACATCGAACACCGGGGAGCTGTTTTTT.

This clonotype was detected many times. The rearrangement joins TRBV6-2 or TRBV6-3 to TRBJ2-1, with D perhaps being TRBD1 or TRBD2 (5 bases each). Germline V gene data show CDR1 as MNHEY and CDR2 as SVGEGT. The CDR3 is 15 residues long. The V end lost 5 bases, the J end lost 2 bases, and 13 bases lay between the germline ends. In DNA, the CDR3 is TGTGCCAGCAGTGGGCGTGGGACGACCTACAATGAGCAGTTCTTC. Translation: CASSGRGTTYNEQFF.

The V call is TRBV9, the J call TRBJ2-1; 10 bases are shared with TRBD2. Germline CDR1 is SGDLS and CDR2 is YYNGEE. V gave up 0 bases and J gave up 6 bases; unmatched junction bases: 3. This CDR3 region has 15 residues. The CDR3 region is CASSVATSGINEQFF. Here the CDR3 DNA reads TGTGCCAGCAGCGTAGCTACTAGCGGGATCAATGAGCAGTTCTTC. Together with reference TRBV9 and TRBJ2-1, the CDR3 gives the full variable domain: DSGVTQTPKHLITATGQRVTLRCSPRSGDLSVYWYQQSLDQGLQFLIQYYNGEERAKGNILERFSAQQFPDLHSELNLSSLELGDSALYFCASSVATSGINEQFFGPGTRLTVL.

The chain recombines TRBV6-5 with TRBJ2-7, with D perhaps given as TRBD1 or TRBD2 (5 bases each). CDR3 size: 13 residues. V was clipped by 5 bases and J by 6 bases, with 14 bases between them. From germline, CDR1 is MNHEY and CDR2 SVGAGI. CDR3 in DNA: TGTGCCAGCAGTGAAACCGCCGGGGCCGAGCAGTACGTC. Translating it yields CASSETAGAEQYV.

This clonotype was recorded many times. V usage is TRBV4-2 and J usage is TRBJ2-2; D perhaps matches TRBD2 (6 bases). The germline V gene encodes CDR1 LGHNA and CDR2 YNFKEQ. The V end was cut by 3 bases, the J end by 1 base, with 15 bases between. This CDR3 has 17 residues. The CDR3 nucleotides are TGTGCCAGCAGCCATCCTACCGGACTAATGAACACCGGGGAGCTGTTTTTT. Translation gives CASSHPTGLMNTGELFF.

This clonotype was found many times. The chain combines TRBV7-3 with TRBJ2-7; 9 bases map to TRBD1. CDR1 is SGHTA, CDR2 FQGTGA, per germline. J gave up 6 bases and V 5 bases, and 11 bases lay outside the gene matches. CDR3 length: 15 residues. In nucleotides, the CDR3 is TGTGCCAGCAGCCCCACAGGGGGCGCAATGGGCGAGCAGTACTTC. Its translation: CASSPTGGAMGEQYF.

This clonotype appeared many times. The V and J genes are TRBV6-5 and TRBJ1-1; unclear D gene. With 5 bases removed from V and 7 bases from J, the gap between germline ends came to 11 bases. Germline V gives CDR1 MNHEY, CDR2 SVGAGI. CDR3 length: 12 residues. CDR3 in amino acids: CASSLGQSEAFF. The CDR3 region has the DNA TGTGCCAGCAGTCTAGGGCAGAGTGAAGCTTTCTTT.

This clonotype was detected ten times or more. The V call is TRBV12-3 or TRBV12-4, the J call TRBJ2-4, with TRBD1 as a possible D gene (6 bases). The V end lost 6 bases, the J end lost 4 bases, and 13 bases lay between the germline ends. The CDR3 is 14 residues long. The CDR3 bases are TGTGCCAGCAGCCCGACAGGAGGTAAAAACATTCAGTACTTC. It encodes CASSPTGGKNIQYF.

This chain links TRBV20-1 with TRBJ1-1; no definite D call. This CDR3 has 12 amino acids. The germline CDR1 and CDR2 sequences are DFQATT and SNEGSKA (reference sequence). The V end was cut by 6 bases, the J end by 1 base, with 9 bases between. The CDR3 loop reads CSANDPNTEAFF. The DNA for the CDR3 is TGCAGTGCCAACGACCCGAACACTGAAGCTTTCTTT.

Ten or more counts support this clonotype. CDR3 sequence reads: CASSRSTANTEAFF. The CDR3 nucleotides read TGTGCCAGCAGCCGTTCGACAGCCAACACTGAAGCTTTCTTT. The chain has TRBV7-9 and TRBJ1-1, with D perhaps TRBD1 (5 bases). The CDR3 covers 14 residues. Germline CDR1 SEHNR, CDR2 FQNEAQ (reference sequence). Trimming left V 5 bases short and J 2 bases short, with 12 bases between. The variable domain in full, with the rest retrieved from reference TRBV7-9 and TRBJ1-1, is DTGVSQNPRHKITKRGQNVTFRCDPISEHNRLYWYRQTLGQGPEFLTYFQNEAQLEKSRLLSDRFSAERPKGSFSTLEIQRTEQGDSAMYLCASSRSTANTEAFFGQGTRLTVV.

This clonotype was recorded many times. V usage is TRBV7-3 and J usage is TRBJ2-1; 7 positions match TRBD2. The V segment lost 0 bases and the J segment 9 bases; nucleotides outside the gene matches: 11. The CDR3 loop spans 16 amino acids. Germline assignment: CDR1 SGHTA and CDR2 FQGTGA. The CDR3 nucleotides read TGTGCCAGCAGCTTAACAAGTGAGGGAGGGCGAGCTGAGCAGTTCTTC. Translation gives CASSLTSEGGRAEQFF.

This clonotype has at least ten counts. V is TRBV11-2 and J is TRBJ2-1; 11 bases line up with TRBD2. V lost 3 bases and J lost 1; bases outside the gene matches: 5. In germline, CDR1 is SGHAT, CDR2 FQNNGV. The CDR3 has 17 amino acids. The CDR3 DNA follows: TGTGCCAGCAGCTTCCTTAGCGGGAGGGGGTCCTACAATGAGCAGTTCTTC. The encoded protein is CASSFLSGRGSYNEQFF.

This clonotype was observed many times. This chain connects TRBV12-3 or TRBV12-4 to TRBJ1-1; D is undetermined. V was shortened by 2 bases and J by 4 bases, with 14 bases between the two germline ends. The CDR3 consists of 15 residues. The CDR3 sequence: CASSLSRQSGTEAFF. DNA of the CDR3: TGTGCCAGCAGTTTAAGTCGGCAGTCAGGCACTGAAGCTTTCTTT.

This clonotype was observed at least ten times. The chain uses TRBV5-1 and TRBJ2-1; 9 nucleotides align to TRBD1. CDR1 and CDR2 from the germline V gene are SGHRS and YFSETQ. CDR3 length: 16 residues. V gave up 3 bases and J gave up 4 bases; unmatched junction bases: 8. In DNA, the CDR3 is TGCGCCAGCAGCTGGACAGGGGACAAGGGGTACAATGAGCAGTTCTTC. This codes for CASSWTGDKGYNEQFF.

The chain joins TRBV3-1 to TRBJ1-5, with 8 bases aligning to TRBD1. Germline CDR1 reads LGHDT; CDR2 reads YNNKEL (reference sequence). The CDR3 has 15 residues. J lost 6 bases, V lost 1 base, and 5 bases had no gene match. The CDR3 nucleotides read TGTGCCAGCAGCCAAGGTCAGGGGGCATTTCAGCCCCAGCATTTT. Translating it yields CASSQGQGAFQPQHF.

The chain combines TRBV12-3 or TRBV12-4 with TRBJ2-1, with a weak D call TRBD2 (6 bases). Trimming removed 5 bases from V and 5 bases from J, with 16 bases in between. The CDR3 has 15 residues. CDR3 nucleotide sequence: TGTGCCAGCAGTGGGCGGGACTCCCTGCACAATGAGCAGTTCTTC. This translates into CASSGRDSLHNEQFF.

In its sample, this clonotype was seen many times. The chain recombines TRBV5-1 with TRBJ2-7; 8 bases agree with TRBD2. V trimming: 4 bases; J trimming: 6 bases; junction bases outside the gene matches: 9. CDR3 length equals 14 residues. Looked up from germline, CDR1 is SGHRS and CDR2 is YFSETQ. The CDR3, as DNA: TGCGCCAGCAGCCTCAGCGGGAGCGGGGGCGAGCAGTACGTC. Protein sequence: CASSLSGSGGEQYV.

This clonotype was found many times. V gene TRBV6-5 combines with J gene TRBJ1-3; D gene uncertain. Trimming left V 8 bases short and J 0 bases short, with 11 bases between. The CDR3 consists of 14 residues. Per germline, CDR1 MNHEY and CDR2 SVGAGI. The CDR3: CASHRPGSGNTIYF. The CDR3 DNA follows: TGTGCCAGCCATAGACCAGGCTCTGGAAACACCATATATTTT.

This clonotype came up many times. The CDR3 DNA reads TGTGCCAGCAGTTTAGCCCCGAGATACCAGCCCCAGCATTTT. As protein: CASSLAPRYQPQHF. The chain carries TRBV12-3 or TRBV12-4 and TRBJ1-5, with D hard to call. The CDR3 extends over 14 amino acids. V lost 0 bases, J lost 7 bases, and 10 bases lay in between.

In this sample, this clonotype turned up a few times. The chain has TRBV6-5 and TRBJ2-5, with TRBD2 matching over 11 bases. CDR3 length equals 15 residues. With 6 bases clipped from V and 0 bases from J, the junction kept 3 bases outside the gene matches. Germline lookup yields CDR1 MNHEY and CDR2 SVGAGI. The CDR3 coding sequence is TGTGCCAGCAGCCCTAGCGGGGGGTACCAAGAGACCCAGTACTTC. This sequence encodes CASSPSGGYQETQYF.

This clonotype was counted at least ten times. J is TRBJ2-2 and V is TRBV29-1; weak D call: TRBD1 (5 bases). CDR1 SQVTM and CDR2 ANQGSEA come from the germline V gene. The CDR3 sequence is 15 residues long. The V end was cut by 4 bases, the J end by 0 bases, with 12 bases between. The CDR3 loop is CSVVGAGTNTGELFF. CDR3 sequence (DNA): TGCAGCGTTGTGGGTGCAGGGACGAACACCGGGGAGCTGTTTTTT.

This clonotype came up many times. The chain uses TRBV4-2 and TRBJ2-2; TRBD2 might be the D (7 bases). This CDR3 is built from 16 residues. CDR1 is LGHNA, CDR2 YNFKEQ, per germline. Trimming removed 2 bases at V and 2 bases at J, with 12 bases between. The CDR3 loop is CASSQLRGGNTGELFF. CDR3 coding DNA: TGTGCCAGCAGCCAATTGAGGGGGGGCAACACCGGGGAGCTGTTTTTT.

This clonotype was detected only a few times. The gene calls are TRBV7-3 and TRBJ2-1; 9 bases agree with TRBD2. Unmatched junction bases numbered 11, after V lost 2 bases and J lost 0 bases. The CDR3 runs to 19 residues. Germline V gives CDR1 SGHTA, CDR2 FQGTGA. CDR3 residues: CASSLRGAAGGFSYNEQFF. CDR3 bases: TGTGCCAGCAGCTTACGGGGAGCGGCGGGAGGGTTCTCCTACAATGAGCAGTTCTTC. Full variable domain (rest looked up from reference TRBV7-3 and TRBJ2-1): GAGVSQTPSNKVTEKGKYVELRCDPISGHTALYWYRQSLGQGPEFLIYFQGTGAADDSGLPNDRFFAVRPEGSVSTLKIQRTERGDSAVYLCASSLRGAAGGFSYNEQFFGPGTRLTVL.

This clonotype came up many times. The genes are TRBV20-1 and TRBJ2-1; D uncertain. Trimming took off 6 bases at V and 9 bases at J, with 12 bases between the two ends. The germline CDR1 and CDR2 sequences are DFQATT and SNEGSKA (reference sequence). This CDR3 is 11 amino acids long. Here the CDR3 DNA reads TGCAGTGCGAGTACGCCCAGTGAGCAGTTCTTC. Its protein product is CSASTPSEQFF.